This T cell receptor (beta chain) was obtained from a study of T cells in Graves' hyperthyroidism and ophthalmopathy (dated by TCRdb to about 2019). Notes on the research overall: Peripheral blood samples were taken at initial diagnosis, before any treatment was given. TCR V-J signatures able to tell the groups apart were searched for in a discovery cohort of 90 to 100 patients, of whom around 43 had Graves' ophthalmopathy and more than 55 had stable Graves' hyperthyroidism. Prospective prediction of ophthalmopathy was tested in an independent validation cohort consisting of under 20 hyperthyroidism patients and around 17 patients who later progressed to ophthalmopathy. The approximately 98 discovery patients were randomly divided into training and test sets at a 7:3 ratio. In more than 5 Graves' hyperthyroidism patients, the study also compared T-cell repertoires from thyroid tissue with T-cell repertoires from blood. Following sampling, methimazole starting at 30 mg daily was given to hyperthyroidism patients, and high-dose intravenous methylprednisolone was given to ophthalmopathy patients. The paper describes TCR Vbeta CDR3 sequencing of around 140 peripheral blood samples, made up of 40 to 45 ophthalmopathy patients, roughly 75 hyperthyroidism patients and roughly 17 progressor patients.

The research as a whole found: Ophthalmopathy was separated from stable hyperthyroidism by a 13 V-J signature model, with over 85% sensitivity and roughly 81% specificity obtained in cross-validation and 80%/75% obtained in testing. Sample size was not statistically predetermined, and investigators were not blinded to group allocation. Most expanded thyroid clonotypes (frequency above 0.001) were also detected in blood, suggesting blood repertoires may reflect thyroid immune responses. In validation, the model predicted progression to ophthalmopathy a median of approximately 6.6 months before onset, with approximately 68% sensitivity and roughly 72% specificity.

V gives up 7 bases and J gives up 4 bases, and the segment between their germline ends measures 8 bases. From cysteine to phenylalanine, the CDR3 is 12 amino acids long. Solely the CDR3 DNA is kept, with 36 bases framed from the first base. The germline V gene sets CDR1 to MDHEN and CDR2 to SYDVKM. Moderately to severely active disease, a Clinical Activity Score of at least 3, a NOSPECS grade of at least 4, and a duration under 3 months were present in ophthalmopathy patients. The study excluded patients with uncontrolled infections, other autoimmune diseases, pregnancy or lactation. Diagnoses were based on clinical symptoms, serum thyroxine and TRAb, thyroid ultrasound and orbital computed tomography. PBMCs were isolated from about 10 ml of fresh peripheral blood by Ficoll-Paque density gradient centrifugation. Trizol reagent was used to extract total RNA, and RNA quality was then checked on an Agilent 2100 Bioanalyzer.

This clonotype has more than one count but fewer than ten. Its binding antigen is unknown. No base qualities exist here, and no much larger clone lies one base off it. TCR beta CDR3 regions were amplified from RNA transcripts. The first round of RT-PCR for the TCR CDR3 was performed with the HTBI primer set and the Qiagen OneStep RT-PCR kit. The libraries were constructed in a second round of multiplex PCR and then size-selected and purified. Libraries were sequenced paired-end with 100 bp reads on an Illumina HiSeq2000. In the source study's methods: SOAPnuke was used to process the raw data, with reads discarded if the reads contained adapters or uncalled bases, had a mean Phred below 15, or lacked an exact constant-primer or identifier match. COPE v1.2.5 was used to merge high-quality paired reads, and clonotypes were defined as unique nucleotide sequences. MiTCR v1.1 was used to align clonotypes to the IMGT TRBV, TRBD and TRBJ reference segments. Analysis was restricted to V-J combinations with a frequency above 0.0001, which covered roughly 99% of repertoires. The TCS score was defined as F50 (clonal expansion) divided by E x V (chaos), with BLOSUM62-based TCRdist calculated between CDR3 peptides within each V-J. Welch's t-statistics and random forest reduced fewer than 550 V-J features to 13, which were used in a naive Bayes classifier (R e1071). The similarity between thyroid and blood repertoires was quantified using the Morisita-Horn index. In-frame beta chains were kept once TCRdb had trimmed the public reads at Q25 with fastp and called clones with MiXCR. All rows with the same CDR3 protein become a single entry with the most common DNA and genes. TCRdb's processing, not the study's, gives the V and J calls here. The sample table shows 640,000 or so distinct CDR3 sequences, and roughly 14% are seen once. The ten largest clones capture approximately 4.2% of the sample.

The chain joins TRBV28 to TRBJ1-5, with the D gene not clear enough to name. Sequencing was performed on blood. The TCR originated in a woman aged 40 to 50 with Graves' ophthalmopathy. The nucleotide sequence reads TGTGCCAGCACTCAAGTTAATCAGCCCCAGCATTTT. It codes for CASTQVNQPQHF. When the CDR3 is completed using the reference TRBV28 and TRBJ1-5 genes on either side, the full variable domain is DVKVTQSSRYLVKRTGEKVFLECVQDMDHENMFWYRQDPGLGLRLIYFSYDVKMKEKGDIPEGYSVSREKKERFSLILESASTNQTSMYLCASTQVNQPQHFGDGTRLSIL.